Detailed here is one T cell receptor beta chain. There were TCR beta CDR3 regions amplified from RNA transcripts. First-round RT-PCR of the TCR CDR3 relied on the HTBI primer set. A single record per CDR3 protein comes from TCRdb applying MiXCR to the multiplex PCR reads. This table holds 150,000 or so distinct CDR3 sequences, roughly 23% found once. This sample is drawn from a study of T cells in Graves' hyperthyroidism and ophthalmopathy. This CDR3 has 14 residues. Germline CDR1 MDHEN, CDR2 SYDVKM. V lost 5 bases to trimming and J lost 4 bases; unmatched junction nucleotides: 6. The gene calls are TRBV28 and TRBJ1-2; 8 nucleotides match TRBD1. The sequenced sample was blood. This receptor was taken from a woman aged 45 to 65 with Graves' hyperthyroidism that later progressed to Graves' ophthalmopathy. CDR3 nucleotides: TGTGCCAGCAGTCTGATGACAGGGGTCTATGGCTACACCTTC. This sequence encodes CASSLMTGVYGYTF.